This entry lists 8 T cell receptor beta chains sequenced from one sample in a study of T-cell memory formation after mild COVID-19. Via MiXCR, TCRdb re-called the 5' RACE reads, giving one row per CDR3 protein. This sample yields about 340,000 distinct CDR3 sequences, of which around 21% are seen a single time; around 13% belongs to the top ten. Sequencing was performed on PBMCs or a T cell subset sorted from them (not recorded which). The source is an adult woman who had mild COVID-19 (a few samples of this study predate the infection). Cell type and time point are not known.

Only a few counts were recorded for this clonotype. This rearrangement joins TRBV6-2 or TRBV6-3 to TRBJ2-7; TRBD2 matches 9 bases. Germline loops: CDR1 MNHEY, CDR2 SVGEGT. Trimming cost V 4 bases and J 7 bases; bases outside gene matches: 8. The CDR3 is 14 residues long. This CDR3 is CASSSAGGPREQYF. The CDR3 coding sequence is TGTGCCAGCAGTTCGGCGGGAGGGCCGAGGGAGCAGTACTTC.

J is TRBJ1-6 and V is TRBV12-3 or TRBV12-4; 8 bases are shared with TRBD1. Trimming removed 4 bases from V and 13 bases from J; junction bases left unmatched: 9. The CDR3 totals 14 residues. The CDR3 sequence is CASSSGQGHYPLHF. The CDR3 DNA is TGTGCCAGCAGTTCTGGACAGGGCCATTATCCCCTCCACTTT.

For the CDR3, the DNA is TGTGCCATCAGTGAACGCCGACAAGAGACCCAGTACTTC. It specifies CAISERRQETQYF. V and J are TRBV10-3 and TRBJ2-5, with D hard to call. The CDR3 covers 13 residues. Trimming shortened V by 3 bases and J by 2 bases, and 7 bases separated the two germline ends. Looked up from germline, CDR1 is ENHRY and CDR2 is SYGVKD.

The sample holds a few counts of this clonotype. The chain employs TRBV4-3 and TRBJ2-6; 7 nucleotides match TRBD1. CDR3 length equals 17 residues. J lost 1 base, V lost 1 base, and 4 bases had no gene match. Germline V CDR1 and CDR2: LGHNA, YSLEER. Here the CDR3 DNA reads TGCGCCAGCAGCCAAGCACTGACAGGGTCTGGGGCCAACGTCCTGACTTTC. This codes for CASSQALTGSGANVLTF.

The chain is built from TRBV7-2 and TRBJ2-5; D gene uncertain. Looked up from germline, CDR1 is SGHTA and CDR2 is FQGNSA. With 3 bases removed from V and 5 bases from J, the gap between germline ends came to 10 bases. The CDR3 is 13 residues long. DNA for the CDR3: TGTGCCAGCAGCTTTTGGGTTGAGGAGACCCAGTACTTC. Amino acids: CASSFWVEETQYF.

This clonotype turned up a few times. The genes are TRBV7-9 and TRBJ2-1; D is unclear. Germline-derived CDR1 and CDR2 are SEHNR and FQNEAQ (reference sequence). Trimming cost V 3 bases and J 3 bases, with 9 bases left between them. This CDR3 has 14 residues. CDR3 nucleotide sequence: TGTGCCAGCAGCTTTTCGGTCCACTACAATGAGCAGTTCTTC. Residues: CASSFSVHYNEQFF.

The chain joins TRBV12-3 or TRBV12-4 to TRBJ1-1; 10 nucleotides align to TRBD1. The CDR3 contains 16 residues. V lost 4 bases and J lost 2; bases outside the gene matches: 7. The DNA for the CDR3 is TGTGCCAGCAGTTCAGGGGGGGACAGGGGAAACACTGAAGCTTTCTTT. Its protein product is CASSSGGDRGNTEAFF.

The V gene is TRBV20-1, the J gene TRBJ1-5; D is unresolved. This CDR3 is 14 amino acids long. Looked up from germline, CDR1 is DFQATT and CDR2 is SNEGSKA (reference sequence). The V end was cut by 4 bases, the J end by 5 bases, with 15 bases between. Here the CDR3 reads CSATPAPVDQPQHF. In DNA, the CDR3 is TGCAGTGCTACCCCGGCCCCTGTGGATCAGCCCCAGCATTTT.